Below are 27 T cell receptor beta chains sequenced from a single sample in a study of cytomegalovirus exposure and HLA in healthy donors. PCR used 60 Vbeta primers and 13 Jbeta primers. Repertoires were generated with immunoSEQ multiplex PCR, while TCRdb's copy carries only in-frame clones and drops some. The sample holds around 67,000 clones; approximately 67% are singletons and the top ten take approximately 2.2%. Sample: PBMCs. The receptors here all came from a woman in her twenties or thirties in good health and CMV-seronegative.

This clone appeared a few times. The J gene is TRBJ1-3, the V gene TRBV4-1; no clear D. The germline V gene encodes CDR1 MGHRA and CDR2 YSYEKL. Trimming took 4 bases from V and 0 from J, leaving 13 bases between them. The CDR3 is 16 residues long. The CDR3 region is CASSPPGELSGNTIYF. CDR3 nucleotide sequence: TGCGCCAGCAGCCCCCCCGGGGAACTCTCTGGAAACACCATATATTTT.

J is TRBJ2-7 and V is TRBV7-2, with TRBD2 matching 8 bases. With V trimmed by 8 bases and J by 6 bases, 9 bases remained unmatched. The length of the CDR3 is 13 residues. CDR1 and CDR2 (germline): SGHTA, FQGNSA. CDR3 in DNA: TGTGCCAGCGCGTTTCGGGGGGGCGCCGAGCAGTACTTC. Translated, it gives CASAFRGGAEQYF.

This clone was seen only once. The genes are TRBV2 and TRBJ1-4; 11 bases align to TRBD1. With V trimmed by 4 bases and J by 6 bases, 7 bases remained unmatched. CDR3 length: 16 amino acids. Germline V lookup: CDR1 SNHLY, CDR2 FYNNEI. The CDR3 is CASSVDSGQGDEKLFF. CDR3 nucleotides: TGTGCCAGCAGTGTGGATTCGGGACAGGGGGATGAAAAACTGTTTTTT.

The chain's CDR3 is CASSLWGGAESTEAFF. For the CDR3, the DNA is TGTGCCAGCAGTTTATGGGGGGGCGCCGAGAGCACTGAAGCTTTCTTT. The rearrangement links TRBV27 to TRBJ1-1; TRBD1 might be the D (6 bases). The V gene lost 1 base and the J gene lost 4 bases, with 16 bases spanning the gap. Germline V gives CDR1 MNHEY, CDR2 SMNVEV (reference sequence). CDR3 size: 16 residues.

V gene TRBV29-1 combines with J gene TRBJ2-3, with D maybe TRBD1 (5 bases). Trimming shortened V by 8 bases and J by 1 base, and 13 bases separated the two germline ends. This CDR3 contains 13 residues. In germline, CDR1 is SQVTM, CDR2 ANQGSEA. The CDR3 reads CSSEEGGTDTQYF. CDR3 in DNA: TGCAGCTCCGAGGAAGGGGGCACAGATACGCAGTATTTT.

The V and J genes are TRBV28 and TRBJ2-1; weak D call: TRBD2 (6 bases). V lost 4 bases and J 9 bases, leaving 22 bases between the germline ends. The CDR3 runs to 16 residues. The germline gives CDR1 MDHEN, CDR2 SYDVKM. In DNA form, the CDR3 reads TGTGCCAGCAGTTCACCCGCCCGGTGGGGACTGCGTGAGCAGTTCTTC. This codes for CASSSPARWGLREQFF.

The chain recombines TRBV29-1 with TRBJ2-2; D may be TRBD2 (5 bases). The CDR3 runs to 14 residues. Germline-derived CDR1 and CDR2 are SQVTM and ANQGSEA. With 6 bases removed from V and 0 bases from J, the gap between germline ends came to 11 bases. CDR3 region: CSVGGLTNTGELFF. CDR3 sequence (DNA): TGCAGCGTGGGTGGACTTACGAACACCGGGGAGCTGTTTTTT.

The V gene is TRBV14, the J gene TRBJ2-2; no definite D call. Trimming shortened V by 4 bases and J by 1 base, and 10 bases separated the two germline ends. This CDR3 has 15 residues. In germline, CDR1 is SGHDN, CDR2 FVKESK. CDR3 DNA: TGTGCCAGCAGCCTGCAGGTGGGGAACACCGGGGAGCTGTTTTTT. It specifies CASSLQVGNTGELFF.

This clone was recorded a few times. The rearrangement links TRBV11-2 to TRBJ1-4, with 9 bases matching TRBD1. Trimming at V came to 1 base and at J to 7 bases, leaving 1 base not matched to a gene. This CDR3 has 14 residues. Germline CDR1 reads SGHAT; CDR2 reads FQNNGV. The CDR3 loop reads CASSLGTGVEKLFF. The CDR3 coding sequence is TGTGCCAGCAGCTTAGGGACAGGGGTTGAAAAACTGTTTTTT.

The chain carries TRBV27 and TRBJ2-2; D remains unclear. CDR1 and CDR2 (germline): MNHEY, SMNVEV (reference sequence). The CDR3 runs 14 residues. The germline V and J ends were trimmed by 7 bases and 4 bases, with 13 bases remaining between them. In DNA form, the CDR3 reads TGTGCCAGCAAAACTATAGATACCACCGGGGAGCTGTTTTTT. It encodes CASKTIDTTGELFF.

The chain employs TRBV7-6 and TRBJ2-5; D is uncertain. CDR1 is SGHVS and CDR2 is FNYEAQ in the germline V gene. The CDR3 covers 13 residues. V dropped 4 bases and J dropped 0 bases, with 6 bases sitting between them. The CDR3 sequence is CASSSQYQETQYF. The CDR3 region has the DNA TGTGCCAGCAGCTCACAGTACCAAGAGACCCAGTACTTC.

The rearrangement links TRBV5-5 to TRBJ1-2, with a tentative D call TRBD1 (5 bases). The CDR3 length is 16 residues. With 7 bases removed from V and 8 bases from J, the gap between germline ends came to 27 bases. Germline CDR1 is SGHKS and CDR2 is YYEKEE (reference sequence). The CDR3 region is CASELTGGYPSYGYTF. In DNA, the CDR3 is TGTGCCAGCGAGCTTACGGGGGGATATCCTAGCTACGGCTACACCTTC.

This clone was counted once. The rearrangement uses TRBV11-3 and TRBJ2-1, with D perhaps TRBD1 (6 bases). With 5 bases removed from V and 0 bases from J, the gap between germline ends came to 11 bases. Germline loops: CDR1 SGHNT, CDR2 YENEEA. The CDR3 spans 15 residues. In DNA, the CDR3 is TGTGCCAGCAGCCCCCAGGGGTCCTCCTACAATGAGCAGTTCTTC. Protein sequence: CASSPQGSSYNEQFF. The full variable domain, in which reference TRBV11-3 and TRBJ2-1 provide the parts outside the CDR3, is EAGVVQSPRYKIIEKKQPVAFWCNPISGHNTLYWYLQNLGQGPELLIRYENEEAVDDSQLPKDRFSAERLKGVDSTLKIQPAELGDSAVYLCASSPQGSSYNEQFFGPGTRLTVL.

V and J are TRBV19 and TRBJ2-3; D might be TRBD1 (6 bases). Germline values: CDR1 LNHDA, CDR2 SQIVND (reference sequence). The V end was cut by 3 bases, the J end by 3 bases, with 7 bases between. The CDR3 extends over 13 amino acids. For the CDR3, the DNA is TGTGCCAGTAGTATGGACAGAACAGATACGCAGTATTTT. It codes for CASSMDRTDTQYF.

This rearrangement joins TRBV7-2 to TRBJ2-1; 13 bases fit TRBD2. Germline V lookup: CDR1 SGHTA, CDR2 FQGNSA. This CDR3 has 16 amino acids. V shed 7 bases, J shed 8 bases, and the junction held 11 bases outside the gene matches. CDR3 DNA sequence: TGTGCCAGCACCCCGGGGACTAGCGGGGAGGGGGATGAGCAGTTCTTC. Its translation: CASTPGTSGEGDEQFF.

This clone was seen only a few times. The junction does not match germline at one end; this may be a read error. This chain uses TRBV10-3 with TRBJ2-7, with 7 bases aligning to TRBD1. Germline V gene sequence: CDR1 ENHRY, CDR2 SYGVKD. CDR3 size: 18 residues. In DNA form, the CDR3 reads TGTGCCATCAGTAAGTCGCCCCCCCTGACAGGGAGTGCGTACGAGCAGTACTTC. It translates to CAISKSPPLTGSAYEQYF.

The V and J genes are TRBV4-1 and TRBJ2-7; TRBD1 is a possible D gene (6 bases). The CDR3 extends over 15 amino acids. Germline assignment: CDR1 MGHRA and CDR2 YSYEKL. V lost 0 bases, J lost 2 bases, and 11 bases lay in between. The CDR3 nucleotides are TGCGCCAGCAGCCAAGAAGGCCGGACAGCCTACGAGCAGTACTTC. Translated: CASSQEGRTAYEQYF.

The CDR3 sequence: CASSFGGSYYEQYF. As DNA, the CDR3 is TGTGCCAGCAGCTTCGGGGGGAGTTACTACGAGCAGTACTTC. The genes are TRBV7-8 and TRBJ2-7; TRBD2 matches 7 bases. The germline V gene has CDR1 SGHVS and CDR2 FQNEAQ. V was pared by 3 bases and J by 3 bases, with 5 bases of the junction left unmatched. The CDR3 has 14 residues.

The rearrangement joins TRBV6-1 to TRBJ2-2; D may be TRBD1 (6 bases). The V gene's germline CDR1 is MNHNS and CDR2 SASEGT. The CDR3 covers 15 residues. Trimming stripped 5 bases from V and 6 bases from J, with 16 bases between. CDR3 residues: CASSTRNRGSGELFF. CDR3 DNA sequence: TGTGCCAGCAGTACCCGGAATAGGGGGTCCGGGGAGCTGTTTTTT.

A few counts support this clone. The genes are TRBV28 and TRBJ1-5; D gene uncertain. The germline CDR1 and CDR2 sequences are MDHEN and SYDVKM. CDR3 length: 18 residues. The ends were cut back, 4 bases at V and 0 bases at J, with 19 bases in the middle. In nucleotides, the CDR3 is TGTGCCAGCAGTTCCTACAGCTTCTTAAAAGATAGCAATCAGCCCCAGCATTTT. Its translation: CASSSYSFLKDSNQPQHF.

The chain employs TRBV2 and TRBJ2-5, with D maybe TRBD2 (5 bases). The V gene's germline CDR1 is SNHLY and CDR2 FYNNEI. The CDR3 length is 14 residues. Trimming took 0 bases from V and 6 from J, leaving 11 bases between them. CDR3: CASSEALASKTQYF. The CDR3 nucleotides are TGTGCCAGCAGTGAAGCGCTTGCTAGCAAGACCCAGTACTTC.

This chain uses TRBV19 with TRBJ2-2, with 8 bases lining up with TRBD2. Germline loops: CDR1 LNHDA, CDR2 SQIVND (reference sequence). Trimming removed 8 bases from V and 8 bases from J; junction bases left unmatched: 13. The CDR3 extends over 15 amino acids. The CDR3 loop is CASSYAGGPGGELFF. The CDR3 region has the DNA TGTGCCAGTTCCTACGCGGGGGGCCCGGGAGGGGAGCTGTTTTTT.

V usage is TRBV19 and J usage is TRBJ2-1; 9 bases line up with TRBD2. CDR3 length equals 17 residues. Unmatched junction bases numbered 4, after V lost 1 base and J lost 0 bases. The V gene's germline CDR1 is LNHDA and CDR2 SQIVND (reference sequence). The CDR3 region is CASSIASGGFSYNEQFF. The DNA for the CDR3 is TGTGCCAGTAGTATAGCAAGCGGGGGGTTCTCCTACAATGAGCAGTTCTTC.

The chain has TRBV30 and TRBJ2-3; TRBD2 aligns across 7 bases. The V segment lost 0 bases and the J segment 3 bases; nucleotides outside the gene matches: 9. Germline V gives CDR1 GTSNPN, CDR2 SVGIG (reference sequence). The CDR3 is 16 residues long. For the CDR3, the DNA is TGTGCCTGGAGTGTACCCGTGAGCGGGGAAACAGATACGCAGTATTTT. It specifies CAWSVPVSGETDTQYF.

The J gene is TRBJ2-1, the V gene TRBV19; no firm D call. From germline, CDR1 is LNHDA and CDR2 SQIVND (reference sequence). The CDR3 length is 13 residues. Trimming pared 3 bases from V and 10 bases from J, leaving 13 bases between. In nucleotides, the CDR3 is TGTGCCAGTAGTATGGTTAGGAGTGAGGAGCAGTTCTTC. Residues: CASSMVRSEEQFF.

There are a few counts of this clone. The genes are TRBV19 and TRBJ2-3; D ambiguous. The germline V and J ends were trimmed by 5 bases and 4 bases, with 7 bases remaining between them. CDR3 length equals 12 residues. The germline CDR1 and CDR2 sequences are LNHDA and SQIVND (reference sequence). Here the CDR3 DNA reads TGTGCCAGTAGTGTCCGCGCAGATACGCAGTATTTT. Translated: CASSVRADTQYF.

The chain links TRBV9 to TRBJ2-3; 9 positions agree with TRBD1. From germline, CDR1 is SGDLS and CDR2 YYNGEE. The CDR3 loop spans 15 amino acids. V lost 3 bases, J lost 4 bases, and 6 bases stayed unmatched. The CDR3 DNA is TGTGCCAGCAGCGGTTTACAGGGGGCATCAGATACGCAGTATTTT. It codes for CASSGLQGASDTQYF.